One T cell receptor (beta chain) is described in this entry. This clone has a single count. This receptor's antigen is unknown. Base qualities are not at hand, and no much larger clone is one base apart. Participants in the prospective study were aged roughly 18 to 100 years, lived in about two dozen United States geographic areas, and enrolled through a virtual design. In the prospective study, cohorts were assigned on the basis of participant-reported clinical history obtained from a screening survey and a study questionnaire. In the prospective study, whole blood, serum and a nasopharyngeal or oropharyngeal swab were collected from each participant by mobile phlebotomists. Participants in the prospective study had the option to provide additional blood draws and questionnaires over a roughly two-month period. Prospective study blood samples were shipped either frozen or at room temperature before DNA extraction.

This entry belongs to a study of blood T cell repertoires in COVID-19 (dated by TCRdb to about 2020). For context, the study as a whole: Samples covering the acute and convalescent phases of COVID-19 were provided by collaborators in the United States, Italy and Spain. The material from the prospective study consisted of cDNA or gDNA derived from T cells, B-cell-depleted T cells, or PBMCs. The dataset comprised deeply sampled blood TCRbeta repertoires from subjects exposed to, actively infected with, or recovered from COVID-19. A freely available public database, intended as a resource for researchers studying the immune response to SARS-CoV-2, is where the repertoires were released. The samples were drawn from the first 160 participants of the ongoing ImmuneRACE study and from over 950 subjects provided by 6 global collaborators. Sample metadata almost always included a de-identified subject ID, COVID-19 status, age in years and sex. Where available, HLA class I and class II types were obtained from metadata supplied by the sample provider rather than from assay-based typing.

Overall study outcomes, separate from this receptor: The quantity of clinical and demographic metadata differed by source and by participant and was supplied without curation.

The germline V gene supplies CDR1 MGHRA and CDR2 YSYEKL. V and J are truncated by 4 bases and 5 bases respectively, leaving an intervening sequence of 17 bases. There are 15 amino acids in the CDR3, from cysteine to phenylalanine inclusive. The only DNA kept is the CDR3, 45 bases in frame from the first base. TCRbeta CDR3 regions were amplified from genomic DNA using the immunoSEQ Assay, a bias-controlled multiplex PCR. The authors processed their data as follows. Nucleated cell counts per sample were estimated from amplification of reference gene primers within the assay. Sequence reads were collapsed and filtered to measure the absolute abundance of every unique TCRbeta CDR3 rearrangement. Productive Simpson clonality was computed per sample as the square root of Simpson's diversity index over productive rearrangements. TCRdb re-hosts the immuneACCESS table, in-frame sequences only. Its copies lack some clones; in the studies checked, an unresolved V gene accounts for under half of them, and the cause for the rest is not known. The V and J calls and clone size were taken over from that table, and D and trimming were inferred from the DNA. The sample has around 250,000 clones on record, around 93% of them singletons. The top ten hold 1.2% of the sample.

The sample comprised PBMCs or T cells enriched from blood (not recorded which). The clonotype was recovered from a human donor in a cohort exposed to, infected with or recovered from COVID-19 (not recorded which). The donor label of this sample is uncertain. The chain uses TRBV4-1 and TRBJ1-1, and possibly TRBD1, on 5 matching bases. The CDR3 corresponds to CASSPRGREGTEAFF. The nucleotide sequence is given as TGCGCCAGCAGCCCCCGAGGGAGGGAGGGGACTGAAGCTTTCTTT.